These T cell receptor beta chains were read from a single sample in a study of T cells in Graves' hyperthyroidism and ophthalmopathy. TCRdb passed the multiplex PCR reads through MiXCR, listing each CDR3 protein once. The sample includes more than 500,000 distinct CDR3 sequences, roughly 46% of them seen just once. Sequencing input: peripheral blood or thyroid tissue (not recorded which). These receptors originate from an adult woman with Graves' disease, either hyperthyroidism or ophthalmopathy (not recorded which). Each CDR3 is given with its conserved first and last residue. A D gene is named only where the DNA matches it firmly.

V gene: TRBV7-2; J gene: TRBJ2-5; D gene: TRBD1; CDR3 protein: CASSLRKGQPQYF
V gene: TRBV29-1; J gene: TRBJ2-7; D gene: .; CDR3 protein: CSVEGRGYEQYF
V gene: TRBV29-1; J gene: TRBJ2-7; D gene: .; CDR3 protein: CSVGEGGYEQYF
V gene: TRBV5-1; J gene: TRBJ1-4; D gene: TRBD1; CDR3 protein: CASSLEGQGNEKLFF
V gene: TRBV10-2; J gene: TRBJ1-1; D gene: .; CDR3 protein: CASSESTLGNTEAFF
V gene: TRBV11-2; J gene: TRBJ1-1; D gene: .; CDR3 protein: CVSSLGKLTEAFF
V gene: TRBV13; J gene: TRBJ1-5; D gene: .; CDR3 protein: CASSARAGNQPQHF
V gene: TRBV15; J gene: TRBJ2-2; D gene: .; CDR3 protein: CATSRGGPGELFF
V gene: TRBV28; J gene: TRBJ1-6; D gene: TRBD1; CDR3 protein: CASAQAGGYNSPLHF
V gene: TRBV30; J gene: .; D gene: .; CDR3 protein: CAWSSRTYEQYF
V gene: TRBV2; J gene: TRBJ1-1; D gene: .; CDR3 protein: CASRLAQGSTEAFF
V gene: TRBV5-6; J gene: TRBJ2-7; D gene: .; CDR3 protein: CASSLGQGREQYF
V gene: TRBV9; J gene: TRBJ2-7; D gene: .; CDR3 protein: CASSQGSPYEQYF
V gene: TRBV15; J gene: TRBJ2-5; D gene: TRBD1; CDR3 protein: CATSRPGTGQEETQYF
V gene: TRBV11-2; J gene: TRBJ2-2; D gene: .; CDR3 protein: CASSLVLGNGELFF
V gene: TRBV30; J gene: TRBJ1-1; D gene: .; CDR3 protein: CAWRPDLNTEAFF
V gene: TRBV2; J gene: TRBJ2-5; D gene: TRBD2; CDR3 protein: CASSDPIAGGGTQYF
V gene: TRBV5-4; J gene: TRBJ2-5; D gene: .; CDR3 protein: CASSPAHTGGEETQYF
V gene: TRBV12-3/TRBV12-4; J gene: TRBJ2-7; D gene: .; CDR3 protein: CASSFAAAEGYEQYF
V gene: TRBV5-6; J gene: TRBJ2-5; D gene: .; CDR3 protein: CASSQPDRGLETQYF
V gene: TRBV20-1; J gene: TRBJ1-1; D gene: .; CDR3 protein: CSARARDRFKWDTEAFF
V gene: TRBV29-1; J gene: TRBJ2-5; D gene: .; CDR3 protein: CSVDGGIKTQYF
V gene: TRBV20-1; J gene: TRBJ1-1; D gene: TRBD1; CDR3 protein: CSAYDRGLAEAFF
V gene: TRBV25-1; J gene: TRBJ1-1; D gene: .; CDR3 protein: CASSDTTSNTEAFF
V gene: TRBV7-8; J gene: TRBJ2-7; D gene: TRBD1; CDR3 protein: CASSSGTGFSYEQYF
V gene: TRBV28; J gene: TRBJ1-2; D gene: TRBD1; CDR3 protein: CATYRQGKGNYGYTF
V gene: TRBV5-1; J gene: TRBJ1-4; D gene: TRBD1; CDR3 protein: CASSGTGDPEKLFF
V gene: TRBV11-2; J gene: TRBJ2-5; D gene: .; CDR3 protein: CASSLGADETQYF
V gene: TRBV10-3; J gene: TRBJ2-7; D gene: TRBD1; CDR3 protein: CASSEAGQGYSYEQYF
V gene: TRBV25-1; J gene: TRBJ1-5; D gene: .; CDR3 protein: CASSEARSNQPQHF
V gene: TRBV5-1; J gene: TRBJ2-7; D gene: TRBD1; CDR3 protein: CASSPTGGIYEQYF
V gene: TRBV10-3; J gene: TRBJ1-1; D gene: .; CDR3 protein: CAPNPRNTEAFF
V gene: TRBV20-1; J gene: TRBJ2-6; D gene: .; CDR3 protein: CSARARPYGAGANVLTF
V gene: TRBV10-3; J gene: TRBJ2-7; D gene: .; CDR3 protein: CAISESGSIQYF
V gene: TRBV28; J gene: TRBJ2-7; D gene: TRBD1; CDR3 protein: CASSAGTGAAYEQYF
V gene: TRBV12-3/TRBV12-4; J gene: TRBJ2-3; D gene: .; CDR3 protein: CASSLGTVGTQYF
V gene: TRBV5-1; J gene: TRBJ1-1; D gene: .; CDR3 protein: CASSLRSGSSEAFF
V gene: TRBV10-3; J gene: TRBJ2-7; D gene: TRBD2; CDR3 protein: CAIRAGVGEQYF
V gene: TRBV5-1; J gene: TRBJ2-7; D gene: TRBD2; CDR3 protein: CASSLLAGVSSYEQYF
V gene: TRBV10-2; J gene: TRBJ2-7; D gene: .; CDR3 protein: CAGSESDRYEQYF
V gene: TRBV9; J gene: TRBJ2-7; D gene: .; CDR3 protein: CASSGSRGASYEQYF
V gene: TRBV5-1; J gene: TRBJ2-3; D gene: .; CDR3 protein: CASSLGGLTSTDTQYF
V gene: TRBV15; J gene: TRBJ2-7; D gene: TRBD2; CDR3 protein: CATSRGAGGRPYEQYF
V gene: TRBV12-3/TRBV12-4; J gene: TRBJ2-5; D gene: TRBD1; CDR3 protein: CASRNDRGETQYF
V gene: TRBV2; J gene: TRBJ2-2; D gene: TRBD1; CDR3 protein: CASVLPGQGAGGELFF
V gene: TRBV2; J gene: TRBJ1-6; D gene: TRBD1; CDR3 protein: CASSPRPSSGNRGSPLHF
V gene: TRBV24-1; J gene: TRBJ2-2; D gene: .; CDR3 protein: CATSDYLDTGELFF
V gene: TRBV24-1; J gene: TRBJ2-5; D gene: TRBD1; CDR3 protein: CATSERQGPNQETEYF
V gene: TRBV7-9; J gene: TRBJ2-7; D gene: .; CDR3 protein: CASSETGSEQYF
V gene: TRBV6-5; J gene: TRBJ1-2; D gene: .; CDR3 protein: CASSLEHGQPYGYTF
V gene: TRBV29-1; J gene: TRBJ2-7; D gene: .; CDR3 protein: CSVTQGSREQYF
V gene: TRBV7-2; J gene: TRBJ2-7; D gene: TRBD2; CDR3 protein: CASRLGLAGTSYEQYF
V gene: TRBV5-6; J gene: TRBJ1-1; D gene: TRBD1; CDR3 protein: CASSFSDREWDTEAFF
V gene: TRBV7-2; J gene: TRBJ1-2; D gene: .; CDR3 protein: CASSLLGRTRYTF
V gene: TRBV6-6; J gene: TRBJ1-5; D gene: TRBD1; CDR3 protein: CASSFGGQAVNQPQHF